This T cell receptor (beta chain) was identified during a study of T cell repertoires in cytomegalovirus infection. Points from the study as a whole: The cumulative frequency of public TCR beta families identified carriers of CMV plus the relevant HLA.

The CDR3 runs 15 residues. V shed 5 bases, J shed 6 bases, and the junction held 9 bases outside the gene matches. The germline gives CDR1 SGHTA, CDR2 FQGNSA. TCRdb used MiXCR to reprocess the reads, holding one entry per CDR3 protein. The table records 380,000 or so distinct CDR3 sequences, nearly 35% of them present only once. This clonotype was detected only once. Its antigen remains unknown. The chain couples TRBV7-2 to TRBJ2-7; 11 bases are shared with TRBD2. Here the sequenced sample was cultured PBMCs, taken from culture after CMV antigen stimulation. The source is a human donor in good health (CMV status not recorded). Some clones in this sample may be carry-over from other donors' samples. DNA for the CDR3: TGTGCCAGCAGCCAGACTAGCGGGGTGATTTTCGAGCAGTACTTC. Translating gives CASSQTSGVIFEQYF.